The clone carrying this T cell receptor beta chain was observed once. Its antigen remains unidentified. RNA extraction and reverse transcription yielded cDNA as sequencing template. The method was immunoSEQ multiplex PCR; TCRdb's version includes in-frame clones alone and lacks a portion of them. The sample lists 100,000 to 150,000 clones, roughly 50% occurring once. There are 15 residues in the CDR3. Per germline, CDR1 GTSNPN and CDR2 SVGIG (reference sequence). V was shortened by 2 bases and J by 0 bases, with 8 bases between the two germline ends. This entry comes from a study of CD8+ T cells in alopecia areata. Study overall: The drug, tofacitinib, lasted 6 to 18 months, followed by 6 months off drug.

Lesional scalp punch biopsies and peripheral blood were collected from alopecia areata patients. Starting from PBMCs, sorting isolated CD4+ and CD8+ T cells. Findings and caveats of the study: Normal skin's resident alphabeta T cells are sequenced alongside lesional scalp T cells.

The rearrangement joins TRBV30 to TRBJ1-6; no firm D call. The sequence was obtained from a human donor with alopecia areata. The sequencing used CD8+ T cells sorted from blood, collected at week 0. CDR3 nucleotide sequence: TGTGCCTGGAGTCCCGACATCTCCTATAATTCACCCCTCCACTTT. Protein product: CAWSPDISYNSPLHF.